The sequence of this T cell receptor (beta chain) was determined in a study of tumor-infiltrating lymphocytes in primary liver carcinoma. Starting material of about 450 ng total RNA yielded TCR beta cDNA via a constant-region primer. Employing slightly modified ARM-PCR, three nested multiplex PCR rounds were run, and these gave rise to the TCR beta libraries. TCRdb passed the multiplex PCR reads through MiXCR, listing each CDR3 protein once. The sample has over 75,000 distinct CDR3 sequences; around 70% are singletons. Total RNA and DNA came together from 20-30 mg of bulk tissue without cell sorting. Donors underwent surgery for histopathologically diagnosed primary liver carcinoma. This receptor was obtained from a man between 40 and 49 years old with primary liver carcinoma and hepatitis B virus infection. The sequencing sample was made of tumor-adjacent normal liver tissue.

CDR3 sequence (DNA): TGTGCCAGCAGCCTCGAAGAGACATGGCTCTTCACGCAGTATTTT. Amino acid sequence: CASSLEETWLFTQYF. The chain uses TRBV7-8 and TRBJ2-3; D gene uncertain. The CDR3 has 15 amino acids. The germline CDR1 and CDR2 sequences are SGHVS and FQNEAQ. V lost 5 bases to trimming and J lost 9 bases, with 21 bases between them.